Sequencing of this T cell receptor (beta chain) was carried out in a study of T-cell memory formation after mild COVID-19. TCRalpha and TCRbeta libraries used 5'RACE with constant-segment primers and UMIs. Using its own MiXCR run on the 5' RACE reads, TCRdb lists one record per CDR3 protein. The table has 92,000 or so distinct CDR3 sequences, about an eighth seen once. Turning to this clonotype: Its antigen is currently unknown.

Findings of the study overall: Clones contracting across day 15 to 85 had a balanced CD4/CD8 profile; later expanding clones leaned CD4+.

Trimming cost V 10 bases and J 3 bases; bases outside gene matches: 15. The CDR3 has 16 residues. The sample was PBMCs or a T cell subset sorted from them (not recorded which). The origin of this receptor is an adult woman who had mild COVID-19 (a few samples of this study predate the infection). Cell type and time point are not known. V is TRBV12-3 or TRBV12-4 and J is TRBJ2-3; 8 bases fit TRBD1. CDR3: CAISTGQGSVTDTQYF. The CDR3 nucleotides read TGTGCCATCAGCACCGGACAGGGTTCGGTAACAGATACGCAGTATTTT.